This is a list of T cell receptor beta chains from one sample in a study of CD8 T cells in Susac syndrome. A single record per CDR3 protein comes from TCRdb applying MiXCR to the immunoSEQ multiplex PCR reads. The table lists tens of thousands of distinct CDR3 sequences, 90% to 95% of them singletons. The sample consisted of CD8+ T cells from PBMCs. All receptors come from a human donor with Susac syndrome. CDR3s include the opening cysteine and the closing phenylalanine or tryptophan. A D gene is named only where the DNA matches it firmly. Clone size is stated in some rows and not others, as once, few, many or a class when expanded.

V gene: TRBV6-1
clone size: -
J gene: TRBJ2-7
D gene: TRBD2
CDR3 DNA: TGTGCCAGCAGTCCCCCACCCACAGCGGGAGGCCCCATCTTTTTCGAGCAGTACTTC
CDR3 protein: CASSPPPTAGGPIFFEQYF

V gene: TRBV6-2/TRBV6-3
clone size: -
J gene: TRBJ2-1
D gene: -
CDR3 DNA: TGTGCCAGCAGTTTGTTCGGACCAGACAATGAGCAGTTCTTC
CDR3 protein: CASSLFGPDNEQFF

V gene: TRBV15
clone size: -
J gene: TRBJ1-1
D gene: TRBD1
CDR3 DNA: TGTGCCACCAGCAGAGATCTCTTCGGACAGGCCGACACTGAAGCTTTCTTT
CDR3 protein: CATSRDLFGQADTEAFF

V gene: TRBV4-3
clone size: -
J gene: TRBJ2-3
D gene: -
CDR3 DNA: TGCGCCAGCAGCCATCGGGACTTAGGACACTTCACAGATACGCAGTATTTT
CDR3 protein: CASSHRDLGHFTDTQYF

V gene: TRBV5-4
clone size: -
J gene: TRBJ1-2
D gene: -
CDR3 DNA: TGTGCCAGCAGCTTCCGAGGGGGGGTCAACTCTAACTATGGCTACACCTTC
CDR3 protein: CASSFRGGVNSNYGYTF

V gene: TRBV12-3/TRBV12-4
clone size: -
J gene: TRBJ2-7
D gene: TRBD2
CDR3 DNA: TGTGCCAGCAGTCCTAGCGGGGTTACCTACGAGCAGTACTTC
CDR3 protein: CASSPSGVTYEQYF

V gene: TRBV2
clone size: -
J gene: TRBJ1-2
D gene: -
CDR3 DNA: TGTGCCAGCAGTGGAACAGGAATTTATGGCTACACCTTC
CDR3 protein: CASSGTGIYGYTF

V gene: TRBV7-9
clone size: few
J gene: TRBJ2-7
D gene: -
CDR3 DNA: TGTGCCATACCAACACTACGGGAGCAGTACTTC
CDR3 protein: CAIPTLREQYF

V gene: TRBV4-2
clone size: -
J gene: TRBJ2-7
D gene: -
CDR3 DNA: TGTGCCAGCAGCCAAGATCGAGAGAGGCAGTACTTC
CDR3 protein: CASSQDRERQYF

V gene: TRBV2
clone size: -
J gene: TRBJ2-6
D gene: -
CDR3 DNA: TGTGCCAGCCGGGAGTCTGGGGCCAACGTCCTGACTTTC
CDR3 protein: CASRESGANVLTF

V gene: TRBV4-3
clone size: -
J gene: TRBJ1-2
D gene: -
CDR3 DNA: TGCGCCAGCAGCCAAGACCGTGGGAGTTATAACTATGGCTACACCTTC
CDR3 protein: CASSQDRGSYNYGYTF

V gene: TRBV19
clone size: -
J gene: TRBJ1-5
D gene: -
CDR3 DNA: TGTGCCAGTAGTTTCAACAGGTTAAGCAATCAGCCCCAGCATTTT
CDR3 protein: CASSFNRLSNQPQHF

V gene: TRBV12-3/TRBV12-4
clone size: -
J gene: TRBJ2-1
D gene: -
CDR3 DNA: TGTGCCAGCAGCACCCGGACCTACAATGAGCAGTTCTTC
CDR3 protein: CASSTRTYNEQFF

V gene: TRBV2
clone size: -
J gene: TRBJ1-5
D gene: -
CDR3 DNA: TGTGCCAGCAGTGAGGTGGGGGGCAATCAGCCCCAGCATTTT
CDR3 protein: CASSEVGGNQPQHF

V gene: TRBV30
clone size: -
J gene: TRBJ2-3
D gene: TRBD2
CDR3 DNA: TGTGCCTGGGGCATTGGGACTAGCGGGAAGGATACGCAGTATTTT
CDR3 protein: CAWGIGTSGKDTQYF

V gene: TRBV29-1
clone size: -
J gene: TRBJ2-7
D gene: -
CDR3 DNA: TGCAGCGTCTCGGATTACGAGCAGTACTTC
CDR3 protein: CSVSDYEQYF

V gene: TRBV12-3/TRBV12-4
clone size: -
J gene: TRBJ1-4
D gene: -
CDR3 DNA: TGTGCCAGCAGTCCCTCCCCCGGACAGCTTGAAAAACTGTTTTTT
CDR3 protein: CASSPSPGQLEKLFF

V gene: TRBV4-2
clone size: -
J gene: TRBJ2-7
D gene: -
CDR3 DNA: TGTGCCAGCAGCCAAGATAGCCGGGAGCAGTACTTC
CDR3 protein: CASSQDSREQYF

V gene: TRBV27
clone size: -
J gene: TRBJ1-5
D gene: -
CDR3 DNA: TGTGCCAGCAGTGACAGCAATCAGCCCCAGCATTTT
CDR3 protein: CASSDSNQPQHF

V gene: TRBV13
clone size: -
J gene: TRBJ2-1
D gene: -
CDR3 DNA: TGTGCCAGCAGCTTATTCAGGGATGAGCAGTTCTTC
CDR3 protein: CASSLFRDEQFF

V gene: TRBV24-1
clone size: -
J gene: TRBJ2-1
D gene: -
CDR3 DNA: TGTGCCACCAGTGATTTGTCCGGGAATAATGAGCAGTTCTTC
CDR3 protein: CATSDLSGNNEQFF

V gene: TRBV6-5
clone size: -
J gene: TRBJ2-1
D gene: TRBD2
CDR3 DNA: TGTGCCAGCAGTTACTCGATTCTCTCGGGAGGCCATGAGCAGTTCTTC
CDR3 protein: CASSYSILSGGHEQFF

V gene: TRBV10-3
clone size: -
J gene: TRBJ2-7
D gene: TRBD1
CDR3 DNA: TGTGCCATCAGTGAAACAGGGGACTACGAGCAGTACTTC
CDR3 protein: CAISETGDYEQYF

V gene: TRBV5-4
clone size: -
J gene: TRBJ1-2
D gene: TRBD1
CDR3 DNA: TGTGCCAGCAGCCCCGGGACAGACATCTATGGCTACACCTTC
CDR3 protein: CASSPGTDIYGYTF

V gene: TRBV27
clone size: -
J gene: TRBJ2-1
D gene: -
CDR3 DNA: TGTGCCTGCGGGACAGTCGAGGTGGAGCAGTTCTTC
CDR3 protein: CACGTVEVEQFF

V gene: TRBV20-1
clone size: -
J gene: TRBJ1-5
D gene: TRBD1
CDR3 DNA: TGCAGTGCTCGGACAGGGGGGCCCTATAGCAATCAGCCCCAGCATTTT
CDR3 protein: CSARTGGPYSNQPQHF

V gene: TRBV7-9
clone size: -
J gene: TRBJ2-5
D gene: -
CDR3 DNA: TGTGCCAGCAGCCCAGGGGGGGCCCAGTACTTC
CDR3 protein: CASSPGGAQYF

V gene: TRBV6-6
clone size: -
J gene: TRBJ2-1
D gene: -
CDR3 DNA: TGTGCCAGCAGTCGGGGAAATGAGCAGTTCTTC
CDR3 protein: CASSRGNEQFF

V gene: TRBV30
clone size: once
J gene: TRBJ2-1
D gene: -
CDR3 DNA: TGTGCCTGGAGGCCTAGTTACAATGAGCAGTTCTTC
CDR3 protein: CAWRPSYNEQFF

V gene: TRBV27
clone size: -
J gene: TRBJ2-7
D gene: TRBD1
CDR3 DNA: TGTGCCAGCAGTAGGGGGACAGCTACCTACGAGCAGTACTTC
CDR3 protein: CASSRGTATYEQYF

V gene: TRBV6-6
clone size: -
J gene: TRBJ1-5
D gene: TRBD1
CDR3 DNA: TGTGCCAGCTACACCGGACAGGGAGTGAATCAGCCCCAGCATTTT
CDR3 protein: CASYTGQGVNQPQHF

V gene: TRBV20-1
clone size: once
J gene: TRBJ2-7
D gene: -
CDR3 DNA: TGCAGTGCTAGAGGGCTGGCAGGGGGGGCCTACGAGCAGTACTTC
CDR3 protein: CSARGLAGGAYEQYF

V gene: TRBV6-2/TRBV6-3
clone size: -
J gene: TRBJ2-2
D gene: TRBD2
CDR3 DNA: TGTGCCAGCAGTTACTCGGTGGGACTAGCGGGGGACGGGGAGCTGTTTTTT
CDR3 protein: CASSYSVGLAGDGELFF

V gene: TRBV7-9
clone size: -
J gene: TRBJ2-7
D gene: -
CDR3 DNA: TGTGCCAGCAGCTTTTACAGGGACGAGCAGTACTTC
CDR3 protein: CASSFYRDEQYF

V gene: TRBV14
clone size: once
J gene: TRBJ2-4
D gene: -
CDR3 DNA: TGTGCCAGCAGCCAAGATGGCCGGCGGGGTTTAGCCAAAAACATTCAGTACTTC
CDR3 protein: CASSQDGRRGLAKNIQYF

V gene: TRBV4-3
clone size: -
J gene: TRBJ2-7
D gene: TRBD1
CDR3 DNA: TGCGCCAGCAGCCAACTGACAGGGGGAATGAACGAGCAGTACTTC
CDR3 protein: CASSQLTGGMNEQYF

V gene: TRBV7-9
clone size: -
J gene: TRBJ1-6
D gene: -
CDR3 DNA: TGTGCCAGCAGCTTACCGGGCCCTTCACCCCTCCACTTT
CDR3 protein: CASSLPGPSPLHF

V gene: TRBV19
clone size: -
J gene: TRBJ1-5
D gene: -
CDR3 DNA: TGTGCCAGTTGGAACAGGGAGGGGCAGCCCCAGCATTTT
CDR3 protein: CASWNREGQPQHF

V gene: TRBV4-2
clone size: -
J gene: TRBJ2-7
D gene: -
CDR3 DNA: TGTGCCAGCAGCCAAGCGGGAGCTGACGAGCAGTACTTC
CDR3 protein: CASSQAGADEQYF

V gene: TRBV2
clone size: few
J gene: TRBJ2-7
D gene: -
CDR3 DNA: TGTGCCAGCACCTTAGCGGACAGCACCTACGAGCAGTACTTC
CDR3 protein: CASTLADSTYEQYF